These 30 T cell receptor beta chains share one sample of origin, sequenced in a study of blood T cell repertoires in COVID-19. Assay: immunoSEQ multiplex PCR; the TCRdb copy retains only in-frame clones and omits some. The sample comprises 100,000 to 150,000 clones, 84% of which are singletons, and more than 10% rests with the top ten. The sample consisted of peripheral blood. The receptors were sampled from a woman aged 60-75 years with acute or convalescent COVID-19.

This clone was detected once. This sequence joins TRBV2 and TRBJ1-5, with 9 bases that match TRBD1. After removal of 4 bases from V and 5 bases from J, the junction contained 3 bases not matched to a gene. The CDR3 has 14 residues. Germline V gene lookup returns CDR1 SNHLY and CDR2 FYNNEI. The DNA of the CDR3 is TGTGCCAGCAGTGTGGGACAGGGTTATCAGCCCCAGCATTTT. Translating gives CASSVGQGYQPQHF. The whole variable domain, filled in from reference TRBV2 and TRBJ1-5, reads EPEVTQTPSHQVTQMGQEVILRCVPISNHLYFYWYRQILGQKVEFLVSFYNNEISEKSEIFDDQFSVERPDGSNFTLKIRSTKLEDSAMYFCASSVGQGYQPQHFGDGTRLSIL.

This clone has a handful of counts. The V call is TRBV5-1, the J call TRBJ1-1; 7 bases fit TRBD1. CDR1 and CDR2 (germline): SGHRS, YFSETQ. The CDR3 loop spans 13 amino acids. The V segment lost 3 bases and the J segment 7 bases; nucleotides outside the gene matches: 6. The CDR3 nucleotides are TGCGCCAGCAGCTCGTCCCGGGACAGTGAAGCTTTCTTT. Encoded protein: CASSSSRDSEAFF.

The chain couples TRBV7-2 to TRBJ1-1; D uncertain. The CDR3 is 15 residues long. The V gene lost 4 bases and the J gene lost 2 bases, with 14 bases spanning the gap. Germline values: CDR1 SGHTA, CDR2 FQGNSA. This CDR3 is CASSSWAEGNTEAFF. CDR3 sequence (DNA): TGTGCCAGCAGCTCGTGGGCCGAGGGTAACACTGAAGCTTTCTTT. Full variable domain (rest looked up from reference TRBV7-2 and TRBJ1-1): GAGVSQSPSNKVTEKGKDVELRCDPISGHTALYWYRQSLGQGLEFLIYFQGNSAPDKSGLPSDRFSAERTGGSVSTLTIQRTQQEDSAVYLCASSSWAEGNTEAFFGQGTRLTVV.

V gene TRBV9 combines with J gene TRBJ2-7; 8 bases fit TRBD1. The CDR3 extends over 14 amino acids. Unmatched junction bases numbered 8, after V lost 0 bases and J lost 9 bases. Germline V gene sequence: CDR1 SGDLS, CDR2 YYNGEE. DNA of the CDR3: TGTGCCAGCAGCGTAGACCCAGGGGGCCTCAGGCAGTACTTC. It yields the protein CASSVDPGGLRQYF.

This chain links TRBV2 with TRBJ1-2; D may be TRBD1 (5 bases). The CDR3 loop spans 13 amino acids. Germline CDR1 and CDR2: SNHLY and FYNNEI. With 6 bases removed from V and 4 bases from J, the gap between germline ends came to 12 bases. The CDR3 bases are TGTGCCAGCAGGGGGCTAACCTTCTATGGCTACACCTTC. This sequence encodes CASRGLTFYGYTF.

The CDR3 is CASSVTGTHTGELFF. The DNA of the CDR3 is TGTGCCAGCAGCGTAACAGGGACCCACACCGGGGAGCTGTTTTTT. The chain links TRBV9 to TRBJ2-2; maybe TRBD1 (6 bases). This CDR3 is 15 amino acids long. Germline-derived CDR1 and CDR2 are SGDLS and YYNGEE. V was shortened by 1 base and J by 3 bases, with 10 bases between the two germline ends.

The chain's CDR3 is CASTRRRGNEKLFF. Written as DNA, the CDR3 is TGTGCCAGCACCCGTCGGCGGGGGAATGAAAAACTGTTTTTT. V is TRBV6-5 and J is TRBJ1-4; possibly TRBD1 for D (5 bases). Per germline, CDR1 MNHEY and CDR2 SVGAGI. V shed 7 bases and J shed 5 bases, with 14 bases lying between them. The CDR3 sequence is 14 residues long.

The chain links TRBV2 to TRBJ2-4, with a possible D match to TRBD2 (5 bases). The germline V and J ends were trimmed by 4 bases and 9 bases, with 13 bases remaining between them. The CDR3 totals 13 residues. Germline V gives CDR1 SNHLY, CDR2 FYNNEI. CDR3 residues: CASSGDIGSIQYF. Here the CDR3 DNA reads TGTGCCAGCAGTGGAGACATTGGGAGCATTCAGTACTTC.

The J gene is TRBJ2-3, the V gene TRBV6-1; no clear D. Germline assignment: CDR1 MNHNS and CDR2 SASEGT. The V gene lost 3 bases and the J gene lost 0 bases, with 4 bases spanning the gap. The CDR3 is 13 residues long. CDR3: CASSDLSTDTQYF. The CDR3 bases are TGTGCCAGCAGTGATCTTAGCACAGATACGCAGTATTTT.

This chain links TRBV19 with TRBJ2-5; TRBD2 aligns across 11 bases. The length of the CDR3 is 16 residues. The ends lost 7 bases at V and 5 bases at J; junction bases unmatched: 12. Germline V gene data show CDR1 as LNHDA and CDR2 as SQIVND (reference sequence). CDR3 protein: CASTDPSLAGVETQYF. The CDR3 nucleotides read TGTGCCAGTACCGACCCGTCACTAGCGGGGGTCGAGACCCAGTACTTC. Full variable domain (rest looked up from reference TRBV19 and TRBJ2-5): DGGITQSPKYLFRKEGQNVTLSCEQNLNHDAMYWYRQDPGQGLRLIYYSQIVNDFQKGDIAEGYSVSREKKESFPLTVTSAQKNPTAFYLCASTDPSLAGVETQYFGPGTRLLVL.

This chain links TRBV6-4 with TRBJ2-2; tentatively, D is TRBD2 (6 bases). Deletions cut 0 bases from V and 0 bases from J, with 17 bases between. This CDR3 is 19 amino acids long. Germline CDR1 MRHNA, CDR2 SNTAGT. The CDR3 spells CASSDSIRRGVPNTGELFF. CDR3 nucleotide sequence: TGTGCCAGCAGTGACTCGATCCGCCGCGGGGTTCCGAACACCGGGGAGCTGTTTTTT.

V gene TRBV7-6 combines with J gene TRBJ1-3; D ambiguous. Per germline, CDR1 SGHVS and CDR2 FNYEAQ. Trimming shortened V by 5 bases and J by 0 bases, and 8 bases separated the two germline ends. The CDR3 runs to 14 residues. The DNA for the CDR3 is TGTGCCAGCAGCGAACAACACTCTGGAAACACCATATATTTT. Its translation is CASSEQHSGNTIYF.

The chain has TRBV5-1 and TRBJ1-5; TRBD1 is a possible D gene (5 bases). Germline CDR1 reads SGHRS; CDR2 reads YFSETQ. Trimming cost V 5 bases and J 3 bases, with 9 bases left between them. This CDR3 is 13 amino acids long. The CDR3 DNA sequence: TGCGCCAGCAGTTCAGGGTACAATCAGCCCCAGCATTTT. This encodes CASSSGYNQPQHF.

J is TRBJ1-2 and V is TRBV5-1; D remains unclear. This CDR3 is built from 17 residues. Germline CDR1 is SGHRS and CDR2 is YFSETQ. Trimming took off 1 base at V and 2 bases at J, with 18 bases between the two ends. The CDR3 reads CASSLYFHATGNYGYTF. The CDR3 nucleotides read TGCGCCAGCAGCTTGTATTTCCACGCGACGGGGAACTATGGCTACACCTTC.

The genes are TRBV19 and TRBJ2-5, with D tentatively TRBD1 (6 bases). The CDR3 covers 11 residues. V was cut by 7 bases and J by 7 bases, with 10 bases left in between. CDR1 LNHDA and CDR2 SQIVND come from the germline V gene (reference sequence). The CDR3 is CASTSRGTQYF. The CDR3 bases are TGTGCCAGTACCTCCAGGGGGACCCAGTACTTC.

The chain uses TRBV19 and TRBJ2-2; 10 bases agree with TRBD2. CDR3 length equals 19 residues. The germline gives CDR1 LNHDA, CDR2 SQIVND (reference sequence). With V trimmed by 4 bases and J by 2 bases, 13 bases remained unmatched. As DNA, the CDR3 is TGTGCCAGTAGTACCCTCCGAGGTAGCGGGGGGATTAACACCGGGGAGCTGTTTTTT. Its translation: CASSTLRGSGGINTGELFF.

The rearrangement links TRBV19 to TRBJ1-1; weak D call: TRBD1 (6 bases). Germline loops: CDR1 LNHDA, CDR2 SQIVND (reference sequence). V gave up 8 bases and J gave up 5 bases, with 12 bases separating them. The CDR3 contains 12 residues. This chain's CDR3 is CASRDQGTEAFF. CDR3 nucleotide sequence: TGTGCCAGTCGGGATCAGGGGACTGAAGCTTTCTTT.

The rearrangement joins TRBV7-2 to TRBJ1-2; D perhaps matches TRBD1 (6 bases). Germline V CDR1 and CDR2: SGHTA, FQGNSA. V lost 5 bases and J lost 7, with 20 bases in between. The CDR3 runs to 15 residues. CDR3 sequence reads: CASSPVGGQISGYTF. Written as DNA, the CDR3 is TGTGCCAGCAGCCCGGTCGGGGGGCAAATCTCTGGCTACACCTTC.

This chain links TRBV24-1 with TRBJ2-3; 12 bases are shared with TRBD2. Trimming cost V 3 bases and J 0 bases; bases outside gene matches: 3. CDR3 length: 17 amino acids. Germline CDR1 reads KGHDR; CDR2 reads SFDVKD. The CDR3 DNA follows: TGTGCCACCAGTGATAGACTAGCGGGGGCTAGCACAGATACGCAGTATTTT. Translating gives CATSDRLAGASTDTQYF.

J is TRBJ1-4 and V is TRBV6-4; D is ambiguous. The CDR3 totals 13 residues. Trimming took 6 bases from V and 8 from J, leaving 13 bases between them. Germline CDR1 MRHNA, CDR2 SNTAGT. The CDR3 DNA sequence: TGTGCCAGCAGCGTGGCCTCGGGGGAAAAACTGTTTTTT. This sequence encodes CASSVASGEKLFF.

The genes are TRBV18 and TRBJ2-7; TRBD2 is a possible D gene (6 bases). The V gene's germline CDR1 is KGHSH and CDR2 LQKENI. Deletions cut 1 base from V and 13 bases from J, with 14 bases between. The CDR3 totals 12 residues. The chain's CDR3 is CASSPRGETVYF. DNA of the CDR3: TGTGCCAGCTCACCACGGGGGGAGACCGTATACTTC.

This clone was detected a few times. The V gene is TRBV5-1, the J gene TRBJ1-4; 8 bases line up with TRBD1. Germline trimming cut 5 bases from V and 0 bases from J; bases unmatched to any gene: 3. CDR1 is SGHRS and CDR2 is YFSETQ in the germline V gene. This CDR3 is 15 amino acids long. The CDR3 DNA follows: TGCGCCAGCAGGGGACAGGCCGCAACTAATGAAAAACTGTTTTTT. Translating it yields CASRGQAATNEKLFF.

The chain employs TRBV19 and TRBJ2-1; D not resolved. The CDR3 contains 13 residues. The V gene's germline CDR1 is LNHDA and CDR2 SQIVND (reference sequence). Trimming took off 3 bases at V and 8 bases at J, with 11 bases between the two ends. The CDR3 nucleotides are TGTGCCAGTAGTATTAGGCCAGGCTATGAGCAGTTCTTC. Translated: CASSIRPGYEQFF.

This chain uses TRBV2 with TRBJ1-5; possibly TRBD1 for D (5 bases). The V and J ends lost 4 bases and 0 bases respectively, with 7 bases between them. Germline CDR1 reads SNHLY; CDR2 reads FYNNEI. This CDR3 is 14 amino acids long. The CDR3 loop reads CASSAQDSNQPQHF. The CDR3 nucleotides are TGTGCCAGCAGTGCACAGGATAGCAATCAGCCCCAGCATTTT. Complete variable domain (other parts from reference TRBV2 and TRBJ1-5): EPEVTQTPSHQVTQMGQEVILRCVPISNHLYFYWYRQILGQKVEFLVSFYNNEISEKSEIFDDQFSVERPDGSNFTLKIRSTKLEDSAMYFCASSAQDSNQPQHFGDGTRLSIL.

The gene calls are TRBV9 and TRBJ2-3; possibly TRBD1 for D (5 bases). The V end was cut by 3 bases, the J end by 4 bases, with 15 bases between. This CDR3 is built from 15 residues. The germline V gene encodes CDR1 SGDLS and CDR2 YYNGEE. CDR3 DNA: TGTGCCAGCAGCGACACAGAAATCAGGGCAGATACGCAGTATTTT. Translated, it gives CASSDTEIRADTQYF.

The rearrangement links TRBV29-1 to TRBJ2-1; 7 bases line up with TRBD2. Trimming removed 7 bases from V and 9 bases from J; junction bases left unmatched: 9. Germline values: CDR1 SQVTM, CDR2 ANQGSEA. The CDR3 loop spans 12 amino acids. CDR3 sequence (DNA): TGCAGCGGGGGATTGGGCGGGGGTGAGCAGTTCTTC. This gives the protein CSGGLGGGEQFF.

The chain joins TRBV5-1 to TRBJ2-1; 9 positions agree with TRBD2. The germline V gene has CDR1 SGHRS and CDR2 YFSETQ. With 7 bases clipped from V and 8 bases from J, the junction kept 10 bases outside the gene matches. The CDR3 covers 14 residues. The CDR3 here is CASQRGAPTDEQFF. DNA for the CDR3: TGCGCCAGCCAGCGGGGGGCGCCCACCGATGAGCAGTTCTTC.

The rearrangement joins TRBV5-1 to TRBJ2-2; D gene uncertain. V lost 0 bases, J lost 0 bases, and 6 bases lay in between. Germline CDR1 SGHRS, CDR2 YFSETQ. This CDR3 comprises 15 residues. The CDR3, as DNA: TGCGCCAGCAGCTTGGGGGCCGCGAACACCGGGGAGCTGTTTTTT. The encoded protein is CASSLGAANTGELFF.

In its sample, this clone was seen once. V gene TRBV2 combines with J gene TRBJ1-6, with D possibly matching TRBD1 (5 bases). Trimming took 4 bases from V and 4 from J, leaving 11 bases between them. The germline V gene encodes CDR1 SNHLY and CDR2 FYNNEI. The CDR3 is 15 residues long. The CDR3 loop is CASSGTGGYNSPLHF. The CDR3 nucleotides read TGTGCCAGCAGTGGGACGGGGGGATATAATTCACCCCTCCACTTT.

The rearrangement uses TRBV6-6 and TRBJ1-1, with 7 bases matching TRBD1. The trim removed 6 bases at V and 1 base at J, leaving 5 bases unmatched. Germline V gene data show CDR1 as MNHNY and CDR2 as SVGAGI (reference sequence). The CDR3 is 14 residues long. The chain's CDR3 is CASRTGVGNTEAFF. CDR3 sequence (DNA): TGTGCCAGCAGAACAGGGGTGGGGAACACTGAAGCTTTCTTT.